One and the same sample provided the 26 T cell receptor beta chains below, sequenced in a study of shared clonotypes between healthy human individuals. The data were produced by immunoSEQ multiplex PCR, yet TCRdb's version contains in-frame clones alone and is incomplete. Here the sample spans fewer than 1.8 million clones, 98% being singletons. What was sequenced was naive CD4+ T cells sorted from blood. Subset indicated: CD45RA+ positively selected. The receptors originated from a young man in good health.

This chain uses TRBV29-1 with TRBJ1-1; no reliable D call. The CDR3 contains 12 residues. V lost 5 bases and J 3 bases, leaving 10 bases between the germline ends. Germline-derived CDR1 and CDR2 are SQVTM and ANQGSEA. DNA of the CDR3: TGCAGCGTTCGAGCCGGAGACACTGAAGCTTTCTTT. This codes for CSVRAGDTEAFF.

The chain is built from TRBV9 and TRBJ2-2; D ambiguous. The V and J ends lost 0 bases and 4 bases respectively, with 13 bases between them. Germline V gene data show CDR1 as SGDLS and CDR2 as YYNGEE. This CDR3 comprises 16 residues. Written as DNA, the CDR3 is TGTGCCAGCAGCGTAGAAATAAGTATGATCACCGGGGAGCTGTTTTTT. Translation: CASSVEISMITGELFF. The whole variable domain, filled in from reference TRBV9 and TRBJ2-2, reads DSGVTQTPKHLITATGQRVTLRCSPRSGDLSVYWYQQSLDQGLQFLIQYYNGEERAKGNILERFSAQQFPDLHSELNLSSLELGDSALYFCASSVEISMITGELFFGEGSRLTVL.

V is TRBV28 and J is TRBJ2-1; no reliable D call. In germline, CDR1 is MDHEN, CDR2 SYDVKM. V was trimmed by 6 bases and J by 7 bases, leaving 13 bases between them. This CDR3 region has 13 residues. CDR3 coding DNA: TGTGCCAGCAGGGGCGCGGCTGTTAATGAGCAGTTCTTC. Protein sequence: CASRGAAVNEQFF. Full variable domain (rest looked up from reference TRBV28 and TRBJ2-1): DVKVTQSSRYLVKRTGEKVFLECVQDMDHENMFWYRQDPGLGLRLIYFSYDVKMKEKGDIPEGYSVSREKKERFSLILESASTNQTSMYLCASRGAAVNEQFFGPGTRLTVL.

With respect to this clone: Other DNA sequences in the same sample also yield this CDR3. The chain couples TRBV27 to TRBJ2-2; 7 nucleotides agree with TRBD1. The germline CDR1 and CDR2 sequences are MNHEY and SMNVEV (reference sequence). This CDR3 has 14 amino acids. J lost 3 bases, V lost 3 bases, and 1 base had no gene match. The CDR3 is CASSLDRYTGELFF. The CDR3 nucleotides are TGTGCCAGCAGTTTGGACAGGTACACCGGGGAGCTGTTTTTT.

Note on this clone: The identical CDR3 is also encoded by other nucleotide sequences in the sample. The J gene is TRBJ1-1, the V gene TRBV7-9; D possibly corresponds to TRBD1 (6 bases). This CDR3 region has 14 residues. The germline gives CDR1 SEHNR, CDR2 FQNEAQ (reference sequence). The V end was cut by 1 base, the J end by 2 bases, with 8 bases between. The CDR3 region has the DNA TGTGCCAGCAGCTTAGGGACAGTAAACACTGAAGCTTTCTTT. Translation gives CASSLGTVNTEAFF.

This chain connects TRBV27 to TRBJ1-1; D is unresolved. V shed 4 bases and J shed 0 bases, with 6 bases lying between them. There are 13 residues in the CDR3. Germline CDR1 reads MNHEY; CDR2 reads SMNVEV (reference sequence). CDR3 DNA: TGTGCCAGCAGTTCGTACATGAACACTGAAGCTTTCTTT. Encoded protein: CASSSYMNTEAFF.

CDR3 residues: CASSGPSGTGGAHSYGYTF. DNA of the CDR3: TGTGCCAGCAGTGGGCCCTCCGGGACAGGGGGCGCGCATAGCTATGGCTACACCTTC. The V gene is TRBV28, the J gene TRBJ1-2; 12 nucleotides agree with TRBD1. There are 19 residues in the CDR3. With V trimmed by 5 bases and J by 4 bases, 17 bases remained unmatched. CDR1 and CDR2 from the germline V gene are MDHEN and SYDVKM.

As concerns this clone: Within the sample, other DNA sequences also encode this same CDR3. This chain connects TRBV6-5 to TRBJ1-5, with TRBD1 identical over 7 bases. The trim removed 6 bases at V and 0 bases at J, leaving 5 bases unmatched. Germline V CDR1 and CDR2: MNHEY, SVGAGI. The CDR3 contains 15 residues. The CDR3 loop reads CASRTTGNSNQPQHF. The CDR3, as DNA: TGTGCCAGCAGAACGACAGGGAATAGCAATCAGCCCCAGCATTTT.

CDR3: CATRQGITDTQYF. The CDR3 nucleotides are TGCGCCACCCGACAGGGGATCACAGATACGCAGTATTTT. The chain is built from TRBV5-1 and TRBJ2-3; 8 bases map to TRBD1. The CDR3 totals 13 residues. After removal of 9 bases from V and 2 bases from J, the junction contained 5 bases not matched to a gene. Germline CDR1 SGHRS, CDR2 YFSETQ. Complete variable domain (other parts from reference TRBV5-1 and TRBJ2-3): KAGVTQTPRYLIKTRGQQVTLSCSPISGHRSVSWYQQTPGQGLQFLFEYFSETQRNKGNFPGRFSGRQFSNSRSEMNVSTLELGDSALYLCATRQGITDTQYFGPGTRLTVL.

V gene TRBV10-1 combines with J gene TRBJ2-3; 9 bases line up with TRBD2. Per germline, CDR1 WNHNN and CDR2 SYGVQD (reference sequence). CDR3 length: 16 residues. V shed 3 bases, J shed 1 base, and the junction held 5 bases outside the gene matches. The CDR3 reads CASSEGAGGGTDTQYF. The CDR3 DNA is TGCGCCAGCAGTGAAGGAGCGGGAGGAGGCACAGATACGCAGTATTTT.

The chain is built from TRBV19 and TRBJ2-1; 7 bases align to TRBD1. Per the germline V gene, CDR1 is LNHDA and CDR2 is SQIVND (reference sequence). V lost 5 bases and J lost 0; bases outside the gene matches: 7. The CDR3 length is 16 residues. The CDR3: CASSPHRGSSYNEQFF. In DNA, the CDR3 is TGTGCCAGTAGTCCCCACAGGGGAAGCTCCTACAATGAGCAGTTCTTC.

The J gene is TRBJ2-3, the V gene TRBV10-2; 10 bases are shared with TRBD2. Germline lookup yields CDR1 WSHSY and CDR2 SAAADI. The CDR3 is 15 amino acids. With V trimmed by 0 bases and J by 7 bases, 4 bases remained unmatched. This chain's CDR3 is CASSESWGLAYTQYF. In DNA form, the CDR3 reads TGCGCCAGCAGTGAGTCATGGGGACTAGCGTATACGCAGTATTTT.

With regard to this clone: Other nucleotide sequences in the sample specify the same CDR3. The V and J genes are TRBV2 and TRBJ1-1, with D unclear. This CDR3 is 13 amino acids long. Trimming removed 4 bases at V and 0 bases at J, with 6 bases between. Germline V CDR1 and CDR2: SNHLY, FYNNEI. The CDR3 loop reads CASSVLLNTEAFF. The CDR3 DNA follows: TGTGCCAGCAGTGTACTTCTGAACACTGAAGCTTTCTTT.

The chain couples TRBV6-6 to TRBJ2-1; D is undetermined. The CDR3 has 12 amino acids. V lost 3 bases, J lost 7 bases, and 7 bases lay in between. In germline, CDR1 is MNHNY, CDR2 SVGAGI (reference sequence). In DNA, the CDR3 is TGTGCCAGCAGTTATTACGGGAATGAGCAGTTCTTC. Protein: CASSYYGNEQFF.

The J gene is TRBJ2-5, the V gene TRBV7-2; TRBD1 aligns across 10 bases. CDR3 length: 18 residues. From germline, CDR1 is SGHTA and CDR2 FQGNSA. V shed 3 bases, J shed 2 bases, and the junction held 12 bases outside the gene matches. This CDR3 reads CASSFSLAGTGDQETQYF. The CDR3 coding sequence is TGTGCCAGCAGCTTTTCCCTGGCCGGGACAGGGGATCAAGAGACCCAGTACTTC.

This rearrangement joins TRBV5-1 to TRBJ2-7, with D possibly matching TRBD1 (6 bases). The CDR3 runs 14 residues. Germline-derived CDR1 and CDR2 are SGHRS and YFSETQ. The V gene lost 5 bases and the J gene lost 7 bases, with 19 bases spanning the gap. As DNA, the CDR3 is TGCGCCAGCAGGGGACGGGACACCGAGGGGGAGCAGTACTTC. Its protein product is CASRGRDTEGEQYF.

This chain uses TRBV5-4 with TRBJ2-1; D may be TRBD1 or TRBD2 (5 bases each). With 0 bases removed from V and 11 bases from J, the gap between germline ends came to 15 bases. The germline V gene encodes CDR1 SGHNT and CDR2 YYREEE (reference sequence). CDR3 length equals 14 residues. The CDR3 spells CASSLEGPGAKQFF. The CDR3 coding sequence is TGTGCCAGCAGCTTGGAAGGTCCCGGGGCTAAGCAGTTCTTC.

The chain recombines TRBV5-1 with TRBJ1-1; TRBD1 matches 9 bases. V shed 1 base and J 2 bases; nucleotides not matched to a gene: 3. This CDR3 region has 15 residues. In germline, CDR1 is SGHRS, CDR2 YFSETQ. The CDR3 sequence is CASSLMDRGNTEAFF. CDR3 DNA: TGCGCCAGCAGCTTGATGGACAGGGGAAACACTGAAGCTTTCTTT. Combining the CDR3 with reference TRBV5-1 and TRBJ1-1 gives the whole variable domain KAGVTQTPRYLIKTRGQQVTLSCSPISGHRSVSWYQQTPGQGLQFLFEYFSETQRNKGNFPGRFSGRQFSNSRSEMNVSTLELGDSALYLCASSLMDRGNTEAFFGQGTRLTVV.

V and J are TRBV5-1 and TRBJ1-4; the D is unclear. The CDR3 sequence is 13 residues long. Trimming removed 1 base at V and 8 bases at J, with 9 bases between. CDR1 and CDR2 (germline): SGHRS, YFSETQ. The CDR3 coding sequence is TGCGCCAGCAGCTTGACGGTTGGCGAAAAACTGTTTTTT. This sequence encodes CASSLTVGEKLFF.

This clone was seen only once. The chain links TRBV4-2 to TRBJ2-3, with 9 bases aligning to TRBD2. This CDR3 contains 18 residues. Germline V gene data show CDR1 as LGHNA and CDR2 as YNFKEQ. Unmatched junction bases numbered 14, after V lost 4 bases and J lost 3 bases. The CDR3 DNA is TGTGCCAGCAGCCCTCTGGAATTGGCGGGAGGGGGGACAGATACGCAGTATTTT. It specifies CASSPLELAGGGTDTQYF.

The rearrangement links TRBV5-1 to TRBJ2-1; TRBD2 aligns across 12 bases. With 4 bases clipped from V and 4 bases from J, the junction kept 9 bases outside the gene matches. Per the germline V gene, CDR1 is SGHRS and CDR2 is YFSETQ. The CDR3 consists of 17 residues. CDR3 region: CASSILRLAGEYNEQFF. The CDR3 nucleotides read TGCGCCAGCAGCATCCTTCGACTAGCGGGAGAATACAATGAGCAGTTCTTC.

This rearrangement joins TRBV7-9 to TRBJ1-2; a weak D match, TRBD1 (5 bases). CDR3 length: 14 residues. V was shortened by 5 bases and J by 8 bases, with 18 bases between the two germline ends. The V gene's germline CDR1 is SEHNR and CDR2 FQNEAQ (reference sequence). Written as DNA, the CDR3 is TGTGCCAGCAGCCGGGCCGGGACGGAATGGGGCTACACCTTC. Amino acid sequence: CASSRAGTEWGYTF.

The chain has TRBV28 and TRBJ1-1; TRBD1 is a possible D gene (6 bases). Per germline, CDR1 MDHEN and CDR2 SYDVKM. This CDR3 comprises 12 residues. V was pared by 5 bases and J by 7 bases, with 11 bases between. CDR3 DNA sequence: TGTGCCAGCAGTCCCAGGGGAGGTGAAGCTTTCTTT. Its protein product is CASSPRGGEAFF.

The sample holds one count of this clone. The chain joins TRBV23-1 to TRBJ2-7, with a weak D call TRBD2 (6 bases). TRBV23-1 is classed as an ORF, of uncertain function. CDR3 size: 12 residues. Between the trimmed V and J ends, which lost 3 bases and 12 bases, there was a span of 15 bases. The DNA of the CDR3 is TGCGCCAGCAGTCATTCGGAGGGAGAGGGGTACTTC. Amino acids: CASSHSEGEGYF.

This clone was observed once. This sequence joins TRBV9 and TRBJ2-5; TRBD2 is a possible D gene (5 bases). This CDR3 is built from 20 residues. The V gene's germline CDR1 is SGDLS and CDR2 YYNGEE. V gave up 4 bases and J gave up 1 base, with 29 bases separating them. As DNA, the CDR3 is TGTGCCAGCAGCCTACTAGGTGGGCGATATAATAGCTTAATCCAAGAGACCCAGTACTTC. Protein: CASSLLGGRYNSLIQETQYF. Supplemented by reference TRBV9 and TRBJ2-5, the full variable domain reads DSGVTQTPKHLITATGQRVTLRCSPRSGDLSVYWYQQSLDQGLQFLIQYYNGEERAKGNILERFSAQQFPDLHSELNLSSLELGDSALYFCASSLLGGRYNSLIQETQYFGPGTRLLVL.

This chain connects TRBV9 to TRBJ1-2, with D hard to call. The CDR3 spans 13 residues. Germline values: CDR1 SGDLS, CDR2 YYNGEE. V was trimmed by 0 bases and J by 6 bases, leaving 9 bases between them. CDR3 region: CASSVGVADGYTF. Here the CDR3 DNA reads TGTGCCAGCAGCGTAGGGGTCGCTGATGGCTACACCTTC. The whole variable domain, filled in from reference TRBV9 and TRBJ1-2, reads DSGVTQTPKHLITATGQRVTLRCSPRSGDLSVYWYQQSLDQGLQFLIQYYNGEERAKGNILERFSAQQFPDLHSELNLSSLELGDSALYFCASSVGVADGYTFGSGTRLTVV.